The sequence of this T cell receptor beta chain was determined in a study of T cells in Graves' hyperthyroidism and ophthalmopathy. TCR beta CDR3 sequences were amplified from RNA transcripts. Initially, a first-round RT-PCR of the TCR CDR3 employed the HTBI primer set. TCRdb re-called the multiplex PCR reads through MiXCR, storing one row per CDR3 protein. Altogether 300,000 to 500,000 distinct CDR3 sequences are present, about an eighth being singletons, with the ten largest covering 28%. Germline V gene sequence: CDR1 MNHEY, CDR2 SMNVEV (reference sequence). There are 19 residues in the CDR3. Trimming removed 3 bases from V and 4 bases from J; junction bases left unmatched: 13.

The clonotype comes from a man aged 50-59 years with Graves' ophthalmopathy. The rearrangement links TRBV27 to TRBJ2-5, with 14 bases lining up with TRBD2. The sequenced sample consisted of blood. The chain's CDR3 is CASSFRPGGLAGARETQYF. CDR3 DNA: TGTGCCAGCAGTTTTCGCCCTGGGGGACTAGCGGGAGCCCGAGAGACCCAGTACTTC.